This T cell receptor beta chain was documented in a study of identical twins. Study-wide results and caveats: Alpha sequences out of frame and shared by twins had excess low generation probability.

Only healthy Caucasians were enrolled as donors. On this clonotype: Its cognate antigen is unknown.

A universal primer binding site was introduced by template switching. The final cDNA contained unique molecular identifiers. TCRdb reprocessed the 5' RACE reads with MiXCR, giving one entry per CDR3 protein. The sample consists of some 320,000 distinct CDR3 sequences, around an eighth of them appearing once. The same sample was also used in a study of yellow fever vaccine responses in identical twins. Turning to that study: Twins' vaccine T cell responses were reported to seem partly convergent and partly personalized.

This TCR came from a woman aged 18-29 years in good health. Sequencing used CD8+ T cells sorted from blood.

The CDR3 is CASSEAGGSETQYF. In DNA, the CDR3 is TGTGCCAGCAGTGAAGCTGGGGGTTCGGAGACCCAGTACTTC. The chain employs TRBV28 and TRBJ2-5; tentatively, D is TRBD1 or TRBD2 (5 bases each). CDR3 size: 14 residues. V lost 5 bases and J 5 bases, leaving 15 bases between the germline ends. CDR1 and CDR2 from the germline V gene are MDHEN and SYDVKM.